This record looks at one T cell receptor (beta chain) sequence and its context. Its antigen is not known. It was in the United States that all participants with HIV were treated. Version v3.0 of the immunoSEQ assay was performed at survey level. Clones were sequenced by immunoSEQ multiplex PCR, and TCRdb holds only the in-frame ones, with some missing. This sample has approximately 20,000 clones, with 79% found just once. This specimen belongs to a study of long-term antiretroviral therapy in people with HIV. Study-level findings and limits: Whichever time point was examined, clones expanded before ART dominated the repertoire. Once patients were on ART, diversity went higher but still fell short of transplant donor controls. Against controls, HIV repertoires showed narrower ranges of CDR3 length.

The CDR3 length is 14 residues. V gave up 4 bases and J gave up 5 bases; unmatched junction bases: 5. Germline V lookup: CDR1 MNHEY, CDR2 SVGAGI. The sequenced sample was unsorted PBMCs, obtained 4.1 years after starting antiretroviral therapy. The V and J genes are TRBV6-5 and TRBJ1-1; 9 bases are a match to TRBD1. The receptor was isolated from a middle-aged woman with HIV. CDR3 residues: CASSSGQGTTEAFF. CDR3 DNA: TGTGCCAGCAGTTCGGGACAGGGAACAACTGAAGCTTTCTTT.